This T cell receptor (beta chain) was captured in a study of T cell responses to AZD1222 COVID-19 vaccine. Points from the study as a whole: Recipients of two AZD1222 doses showed rising Spike-specific TCR breadth and depth. White British people made up most donors, females outnumbered males, and clonal diversity was possibly underestimated.

This clone has a single count. What it recognizes is unknown. The repertoire was sequenced with immunoSEQ multiplex PCR; TCRdb's copy has only in-frame clones and lacks some. The sample lists 90,000 to 95,000 clones; roughly 88% were seen once. The CDR3 covers 14 residues. Trimming shortened V by 7 bases and J by 1 base, and 11 bases separated the two germline ends. Germline loops: CDR1 SEHNR, CDR2 FQNEAQ (reference sequence). This receptor was taken from an adult in good health. The sample was peripheral blood, taken on day 0 of AZD1222 vaccination. The chain combines TRBV7-9 with TRBJ1-3, with unresolved D. In DNA, the CDR3 is TGTGCCAGCACTCAGCTGGGGTCTGGAAACACCATATATTTT. Its translation is CASTQLGSGNTIYF.